This TCR beta chain was obtained from a study of blood T cell repertoires in COVID-19. The study assigned cohorts using participant-reported clinical history. The method was immunoSEQ multiplex PCR; TCRdb's version includes in-frame clones alone and lacks a portion of them. The sample yields approximately 200,000 clones, 80% to 90% seen once. Trimming cost V 9 bases and J 1 base; bases outside gene matches: 4. Germline V gene lookup returns CDR1 MNHEY and CDR2 SVGAGI. The CDR3 consists of 13 residues. The origin of this receptor is a young woman who had been exposed to COVID-19. The V gene is TRBV6-5, the J gene TRBJ2-7; 9 bases match TRBD1. The sample was PBMCs or T cells enriched from blood (not recorded which). The CDR3 DNA reads as TGTGCCAGTCGGGACAGGGCTTCCTACGAGCAGTACTTC. Amino acid sequence: CASRDRASYEQYF.